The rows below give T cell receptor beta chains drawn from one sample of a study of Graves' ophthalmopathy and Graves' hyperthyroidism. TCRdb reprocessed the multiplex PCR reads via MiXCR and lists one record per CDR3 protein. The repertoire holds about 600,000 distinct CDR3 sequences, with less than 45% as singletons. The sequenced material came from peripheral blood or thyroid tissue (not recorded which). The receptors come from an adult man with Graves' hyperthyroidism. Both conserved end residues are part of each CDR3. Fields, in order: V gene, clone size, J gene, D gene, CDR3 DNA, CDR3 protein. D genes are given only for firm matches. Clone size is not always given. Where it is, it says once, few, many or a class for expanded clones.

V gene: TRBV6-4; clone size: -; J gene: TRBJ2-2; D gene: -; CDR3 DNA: TGTGCCAGCGGAGAGGGGGGAGCGAGCACCGGGGAGCTGTTTTTT; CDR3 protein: CASGEGGASTGELFF
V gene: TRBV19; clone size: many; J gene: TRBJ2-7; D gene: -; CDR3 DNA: TGTGCCAGTAGTACCGGGTCGGACCACTACGAGCAGTACTTC; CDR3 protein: CASSTGSDHYEQYF
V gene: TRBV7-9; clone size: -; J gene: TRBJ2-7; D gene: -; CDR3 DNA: TGTGCCAGCAGCTTAGCGGACTATGGCTACGAGCAGTACTTC; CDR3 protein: CASSLADYGYEQYF
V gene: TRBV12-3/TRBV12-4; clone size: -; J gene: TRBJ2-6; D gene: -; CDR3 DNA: TGTGCCAGCAGTCCCTCGGCGAACGTCCTGACTTTC; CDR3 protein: CASSPSANVLTF
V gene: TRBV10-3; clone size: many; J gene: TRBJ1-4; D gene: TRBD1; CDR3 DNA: TGTGCCATCAGTGACGTGCGGAGACAGGGGGGTGAAAAACTGTTTTTT; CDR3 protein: CAISDVRRQGGEKLFF
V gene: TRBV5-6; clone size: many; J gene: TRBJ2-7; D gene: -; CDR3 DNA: TGTGCCAGCAGCTTACCCAGCGGTGAGCAGTACTTC; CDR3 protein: CASSLPSGEQYF
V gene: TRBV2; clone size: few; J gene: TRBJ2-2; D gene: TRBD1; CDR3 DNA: TGTGCCAGCAACTTCACCGGGACAGGGAACACCGGGGAGCTGTTTTTT; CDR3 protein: CASNFTGTGNTGELFF
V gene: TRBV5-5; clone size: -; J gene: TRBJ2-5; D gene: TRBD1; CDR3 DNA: TGTGCCAGCAGCTGGACAGGGCCAGAAGAGACCCAGTACTTC; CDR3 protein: CASSWTGPEETQYF
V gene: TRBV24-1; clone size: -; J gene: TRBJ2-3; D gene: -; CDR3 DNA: TGTGCCACCAGTGTCGTTCACGGGGTTGCCGGGGCGAGCACAGATACGCAGTATTTT; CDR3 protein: CATSVVHGVAGASTDTQYF
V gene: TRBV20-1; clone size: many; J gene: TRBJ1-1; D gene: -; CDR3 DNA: TGCAGTGCTAGAGACCCGAACACTGAAGCTTTCTTT; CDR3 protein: CSARDPNTEAFF